Given below is one TCR beta chain in context. Antigen specificity is unknown. The data belong to a study of cytomegalovirus exposure and HLA in healthy donors. The method was immunoSEQ multiplex PCR; TCRdb's version includes in-frame clones alone and lacks a portion of them. The data hold tens of thousands of clones, with 93% observed a single time. Study-wide results and caveats: Reports credit the classifier with highly specific, highly sensitive diagnosis of cytomegalovirus status. Subsequent analysis revealed that first-cohort TCR clusters tended to co-occur in the 110 or so validation repertoires. Overall, about 160 TCR beta chains were annotated as cytomegalovirus-associated. Generally TCR sequences proved uncommon, though certain public TCRs appeared in numerous donors.

Germline V CDR1 and CDR2: WNHNN, SYGVQD (reference sequence). Trimming took off 3 bases at V and 3 bases at J, with 15 bases between the two ends. CDR3 length: 15 residues. The sequence came from a man aged 18 to 29 in good health and CMV-seronegative. The chain combines TRBV10-1 with TRBJ2-7, with TRBD2 as a possible D gene (5 bases). The material sequenced was PBMCs. The CDR3 sequence is CASSDTHGGSYEQYF. The CDR3 DNA reads TGCGCCAGCAGTGACACACACGGTGGGAGCTACGAGCAGTACTTC.